This T cell receptor beta chain appears in the sequencing data of a study of blood T cell repertoires in COVID-19. At the level of the study: COVID-19 samples, acute and convalescent, were from the United States, Italy and Spain. PBMCs, B-cell-depleted T cells, or T cells were the source of the cDNA or gDNA that made up the material.

In the authors' methods: Estimates of nucleated cell counts were drawn from the amplification of reference gene primers. Profiling relied on immunoSEQ multiplex PCR, and the TCRdb table lists in-frame clones only, not all of them. That table gives V, J and clone size, and the DNA gave D and trimming. The table records over 150,000 clones, around 82% of them present only once. V shed 0 bases and J shed 6 bases, with 7 bases lying between them. The CDR3 has 13 residues. The germline V gene has CDR1 SGHRS and CDR2 YFSETQ. This sequence was found in a woman aged 80 or over with acute or convalescent COVID-19. The V and J genes are TRBV5-1 and TRBJ2-1; D uncertain. What was sequenced was peripheral blood. CDR3 loop: CASSLGSANEQFF. CDR3 in DNA: TGCGCCAGCAGCTTGGGTAGTGCCAATGAGCAGTTCTTC. Variable domain in full (rest from reference TRBV5-1 and TRBJ2-1): KAGVTQTPRYLIKTRGQQVTLSCSPISGHRSVSWYQQTPGQGLQFLFEYFSETQRNKGNFPGRFSGRQFSNSRSEMNVSTLELGDSALYLCASSLGSANEQFFGPGTRLTVL.